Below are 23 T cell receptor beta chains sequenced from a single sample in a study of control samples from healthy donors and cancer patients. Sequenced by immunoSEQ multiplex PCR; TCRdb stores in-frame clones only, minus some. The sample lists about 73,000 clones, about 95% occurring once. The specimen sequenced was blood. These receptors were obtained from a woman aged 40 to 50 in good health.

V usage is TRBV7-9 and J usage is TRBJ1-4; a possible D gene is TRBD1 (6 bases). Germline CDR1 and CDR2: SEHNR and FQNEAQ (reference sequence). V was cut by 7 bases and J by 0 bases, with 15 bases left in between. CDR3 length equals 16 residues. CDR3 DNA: TGTGCCAGCACCTACGGACAGATGACAACTAATGAAAAACTGTTTTTT. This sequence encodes CASTYGQMTTNEKLFF.

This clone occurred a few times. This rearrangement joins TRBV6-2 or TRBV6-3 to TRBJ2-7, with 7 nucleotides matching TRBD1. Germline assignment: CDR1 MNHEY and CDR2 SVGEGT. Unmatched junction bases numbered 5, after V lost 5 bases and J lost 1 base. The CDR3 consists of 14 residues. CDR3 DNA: TGTGCCAGCAGTGTAGACAGGGAATCCTACGAGCAGTACTTC. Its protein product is CASSVDRESYEQYF.

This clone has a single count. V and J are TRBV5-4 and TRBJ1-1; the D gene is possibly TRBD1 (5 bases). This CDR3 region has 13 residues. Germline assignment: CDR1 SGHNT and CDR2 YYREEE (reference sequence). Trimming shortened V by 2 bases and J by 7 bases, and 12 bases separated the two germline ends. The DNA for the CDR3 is TGTGCCAGCAGCTTAAGGGGACGGGTTGAAGCTTTCTTT. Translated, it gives CASSLRGRVEAFF.

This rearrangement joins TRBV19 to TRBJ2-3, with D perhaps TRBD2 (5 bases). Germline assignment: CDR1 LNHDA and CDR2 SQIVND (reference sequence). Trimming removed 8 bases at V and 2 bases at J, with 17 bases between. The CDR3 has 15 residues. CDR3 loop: CASGSPADLTDTQYF. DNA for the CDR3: TGTGCCAGTGGTTCACCAGCGGACCTCACAGATACGCAGTATTTT.

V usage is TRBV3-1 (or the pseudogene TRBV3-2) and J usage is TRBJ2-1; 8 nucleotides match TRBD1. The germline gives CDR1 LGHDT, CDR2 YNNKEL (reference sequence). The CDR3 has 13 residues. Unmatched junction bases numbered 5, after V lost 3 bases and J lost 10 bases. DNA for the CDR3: TGTGCCAGCAGCCAGGACAGGGTTTTGGAGCAGTTCTTC. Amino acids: CASSQDRVLEQFF.

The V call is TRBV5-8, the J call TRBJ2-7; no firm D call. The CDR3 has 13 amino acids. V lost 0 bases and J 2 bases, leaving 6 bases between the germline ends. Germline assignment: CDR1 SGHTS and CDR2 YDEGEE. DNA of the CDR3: TGTGCCAGCAGCTTGGACAAGGCCTACGAGCAGTACTTC. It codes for CASSLDKAYEQYF.

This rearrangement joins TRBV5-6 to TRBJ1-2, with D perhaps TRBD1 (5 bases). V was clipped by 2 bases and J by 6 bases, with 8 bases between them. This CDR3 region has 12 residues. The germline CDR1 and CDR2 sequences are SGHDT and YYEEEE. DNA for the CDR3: TGTGCCAGCAGCTTATGGGGGGATGGCTACACCTTC. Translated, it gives CASSLWGDGYTF.

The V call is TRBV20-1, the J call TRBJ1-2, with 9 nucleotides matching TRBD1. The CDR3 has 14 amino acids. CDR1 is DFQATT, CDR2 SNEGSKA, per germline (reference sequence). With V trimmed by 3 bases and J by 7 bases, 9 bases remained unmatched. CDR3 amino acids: CSASTTGGRTGYTF. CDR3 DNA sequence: TGCAGTGCTAGTACGACAGGGGGAAGGACTGGCTACACCTTC.

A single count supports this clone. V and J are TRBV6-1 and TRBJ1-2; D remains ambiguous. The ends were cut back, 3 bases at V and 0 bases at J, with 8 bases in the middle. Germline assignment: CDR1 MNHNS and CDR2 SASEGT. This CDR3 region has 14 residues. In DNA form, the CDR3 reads TGTGCCAGCAGTGAGTTTAATACTAACTATGGCTACACCTTC. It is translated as CASSEFNTNYGYTF.

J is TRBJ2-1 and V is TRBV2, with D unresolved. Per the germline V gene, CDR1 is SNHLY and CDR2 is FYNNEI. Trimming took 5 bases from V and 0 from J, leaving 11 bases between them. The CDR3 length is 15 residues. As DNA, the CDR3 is TGTGCCAGCAGTCCAGACCAGAGCTCCTACAATGAGCAGTTCTTC. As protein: CASSPDQSSYNEQFF.

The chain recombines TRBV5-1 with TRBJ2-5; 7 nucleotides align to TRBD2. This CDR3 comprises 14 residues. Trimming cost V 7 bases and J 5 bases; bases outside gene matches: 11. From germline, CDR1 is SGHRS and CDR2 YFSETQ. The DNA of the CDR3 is TGCGCCAGCTACGCGGGAGAAGTAGGGGAGACCCAGTACTTC. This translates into CASYAGEVGETQYF.

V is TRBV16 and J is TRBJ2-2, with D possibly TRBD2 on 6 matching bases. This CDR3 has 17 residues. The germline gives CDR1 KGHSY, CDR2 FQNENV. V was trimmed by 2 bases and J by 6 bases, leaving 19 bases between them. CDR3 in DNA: TGTGCCAGCAGCCAAGCGAAATTATTGGGAGGATCCGGGGAGCTGTTTTTT. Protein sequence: CASSQAKLLGGSGELFF.

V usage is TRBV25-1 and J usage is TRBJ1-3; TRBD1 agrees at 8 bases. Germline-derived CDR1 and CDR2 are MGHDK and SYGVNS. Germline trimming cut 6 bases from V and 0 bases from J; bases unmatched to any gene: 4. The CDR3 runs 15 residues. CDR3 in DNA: TGTGCCAGCAGGGGGACAGGCCCCTCTGGAAACACCATATATTTT. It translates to CASRGTGPSGNTIYF.

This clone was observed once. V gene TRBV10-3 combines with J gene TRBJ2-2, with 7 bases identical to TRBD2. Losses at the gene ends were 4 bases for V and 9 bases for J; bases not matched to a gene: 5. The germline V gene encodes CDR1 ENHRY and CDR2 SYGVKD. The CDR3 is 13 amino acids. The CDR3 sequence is CAISGLAVRELFF. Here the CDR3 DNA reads TGTGCCATCAGTGGACTAGCTGTCCGGGAGCTGTTTTTT.

Written as DNA, the CDR3 is TGTGCCAGCAGCCACAGGGGCGACGAGCAGTACTTC. It encodes CASSHRGDEQYF. The chain is built from TRBV6-5 and TRBJ2-7, with TRBD1 matching over 7 bases. The CDR3 consists of 12 residues. The trim removed 6 bases at V and 5 bases at J, leaving 4 bases unmatched. Germline assignment: CDR1 MNHEY and CDR2 SVGAGI.

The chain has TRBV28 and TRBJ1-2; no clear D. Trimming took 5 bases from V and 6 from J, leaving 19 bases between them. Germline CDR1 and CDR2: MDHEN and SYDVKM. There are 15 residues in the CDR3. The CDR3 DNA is TGTGCCAGCAGTCCTGCCCTAGGAGCTATCCATGGCTACACCTTC. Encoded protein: CASSPALGAIHGYTF.

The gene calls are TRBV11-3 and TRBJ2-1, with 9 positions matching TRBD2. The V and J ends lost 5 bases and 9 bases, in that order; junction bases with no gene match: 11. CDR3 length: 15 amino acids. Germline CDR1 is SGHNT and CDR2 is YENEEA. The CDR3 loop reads CASSQRGAPQSEQFF. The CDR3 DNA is TGTGCCAGCAGCCAGCGGGGGGCGCCACAAAGTGAGCAGTTCTTC.

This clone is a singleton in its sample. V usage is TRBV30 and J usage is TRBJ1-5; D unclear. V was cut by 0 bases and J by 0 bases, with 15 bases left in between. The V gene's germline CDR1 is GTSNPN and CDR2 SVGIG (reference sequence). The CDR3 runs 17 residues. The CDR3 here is CAWSVATLGYSNQPQHF. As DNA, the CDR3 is TGTGCCTGGAGTGTGGCGACGCTGGGGTATAGCAATCAGCCCCAGCATTTT.

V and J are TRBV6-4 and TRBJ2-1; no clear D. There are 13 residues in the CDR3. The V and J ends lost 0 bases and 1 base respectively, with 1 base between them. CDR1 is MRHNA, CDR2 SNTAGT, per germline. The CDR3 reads CASSDSSYNEQFF. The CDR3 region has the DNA TGTGCCAGCAGTGACTCGTCCTACAATGAGCAGTTCTTC.

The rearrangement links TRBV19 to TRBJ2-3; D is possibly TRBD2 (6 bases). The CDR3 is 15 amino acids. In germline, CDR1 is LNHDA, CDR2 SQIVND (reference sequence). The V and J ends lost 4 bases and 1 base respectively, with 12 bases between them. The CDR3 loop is CASSKPGGGTDTQYF. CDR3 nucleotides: TGTGCCAGTAGTAAGCCGGGCGGGGGCACAGATACGCAGTATTTT. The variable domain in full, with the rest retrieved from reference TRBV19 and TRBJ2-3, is DGGITQSPKYLFRKEGQNVTLSCEQNLNHDAMYWYRQDPGQGLRLIYYSQIVNDFQKGDIAEGYSVSREKKESFPLTVTSAQKNPTAFYLCASSKPGGGTDTQYFGPGTRLTVL.

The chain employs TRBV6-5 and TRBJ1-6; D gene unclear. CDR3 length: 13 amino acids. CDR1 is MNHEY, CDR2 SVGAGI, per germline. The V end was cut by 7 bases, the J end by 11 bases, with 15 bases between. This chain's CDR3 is CASTDTTQAPLHF. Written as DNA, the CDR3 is TGTGCCAGCACCGACACAACCCAGGCACCCCTCCACTTT.

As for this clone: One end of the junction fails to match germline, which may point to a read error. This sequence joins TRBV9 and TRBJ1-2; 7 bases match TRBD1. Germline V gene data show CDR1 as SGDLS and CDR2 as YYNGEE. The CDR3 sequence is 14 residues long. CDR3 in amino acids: CASTVAQGNYGYTF. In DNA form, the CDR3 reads TGTGCCAGCACCGTAGCACAGGGGAACTATGGCTACACCTTC.

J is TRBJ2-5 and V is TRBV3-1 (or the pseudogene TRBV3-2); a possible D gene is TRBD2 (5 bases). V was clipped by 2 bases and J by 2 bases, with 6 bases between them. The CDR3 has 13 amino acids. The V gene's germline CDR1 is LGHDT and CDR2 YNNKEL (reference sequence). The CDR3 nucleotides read TGTGCCAGCAGCCAAAGGGAGCAAGAGACCCAGTACTTC. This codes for CASSQREQETQYF.